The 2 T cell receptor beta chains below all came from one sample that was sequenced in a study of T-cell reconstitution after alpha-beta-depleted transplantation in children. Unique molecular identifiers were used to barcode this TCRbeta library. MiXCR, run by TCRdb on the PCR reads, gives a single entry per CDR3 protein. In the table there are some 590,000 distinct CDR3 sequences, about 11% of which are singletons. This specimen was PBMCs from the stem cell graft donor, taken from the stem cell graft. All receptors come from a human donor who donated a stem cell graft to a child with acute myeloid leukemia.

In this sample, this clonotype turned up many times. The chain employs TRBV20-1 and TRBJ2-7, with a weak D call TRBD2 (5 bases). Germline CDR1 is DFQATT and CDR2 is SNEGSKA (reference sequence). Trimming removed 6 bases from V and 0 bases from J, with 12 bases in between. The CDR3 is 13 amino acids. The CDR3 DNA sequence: TGCAGTGCCTTCTCTGGGAGCTCCTACGAGCAGTACTTC. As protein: CSAFSGSSYEQYF.

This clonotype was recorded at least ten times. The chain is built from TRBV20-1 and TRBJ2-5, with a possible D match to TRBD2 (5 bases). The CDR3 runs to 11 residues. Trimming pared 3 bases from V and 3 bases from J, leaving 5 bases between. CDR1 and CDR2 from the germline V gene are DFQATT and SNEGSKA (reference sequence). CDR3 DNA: TGCAGTGCTAGCGGGGAAGAGACCCAGTACTTC. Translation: CSASGEETQYF.